This T cell receptor beta chain comes out of a study of control samples from healthy donors and cancer patients. The ends were cut back, 1 base at V and 6 bases at J, with 19 bases in the middle. The CDR3 is 17 amino acids. Germline V gives CDR1 SGHNT, CDR2 YENEEA. Clones were sequenced by immunoSEQ multiplex PCR, and TCRdb holds only the in-frame ones, with some missing. The sample lists fewer than 200,000 clones; just over 90% were seen once. The receptor comes from a woman aged 55-75 years in good health. This chain connects TRBV11-3 to TRBJ2-1; D is possibly TRBD1 (6 bases). Sequencing was performed on blood. The CDR3 nucleotides read TGTGCCAGCAGCTTAGGTTCTTGGTCAGGGGCCTCCAATGAGCAGTTCTTC. It is translated as CASSLGSWSGASNEQFF.